These 29 T cell receptor beta chains share one sample of origin, sequenced in a study of blood T cell repertoires in COVID-19. Assay used: immunoSEQ multiplex PCR; TCRdb lists only in-frame clones, some missing. The sample holds roughly 67,000 clones; roughly 84% are singletons and the top ten take about 10%. Sequenced: peripheral blood. Receptor source: a man between 50 and 59 years old with active COVID-19.

The genes are TRBV6-6 and TRBJ2-3; 9 bases map to TRBD1. The length of the CDR3 is 14 residues. The J segment lost 3 bases and the V segment lost 7 bases, leaving 5 bases of the junction unmatched. Germline assignment: CDR1 MNHNY and CDR2 SVGAGI (reference sequence). CDR3 sequence reads: CASKVGQGTDTQYF. CDR3 in DNA: TGTGCCAGCAAGGTGGGACAGGGAACAGATACGCAGTATTTT.

The genes are TRBV5-5 and TRBJ2-3; possible D gene TRBD2, 5 bases. Between the trimmed V and J ends, which lost 6 bases and 4 bases, there was a span of 18 bases. CDR1 and CDR2 from the germline V gene are SGHKS and YYEKEE (reference sequence). The CDR3 extends over 15 amino acids. The CDR3 DNA reads TGTGCCAGCATCCAAGGGAGTTATGCAGCAGATACGCAGTATTTT. Its translation is CASIQGSYAADTQYF.

This clone has a handful of counts. The rearrangement joins TRBV10-2 to TRBJ1-1; tentative D call: TRBD1 (5 bases). The CDR3 length is 13 residues. The ends were cut back, 8 bases at V and 0 bases at J, with 10 bases in the middle. CDR1 is WSHSY, CDR2 SAAADI, per germline. Written as DNA, the CDR3 is TGCGCCAGCTCAGGGAATGTGAACACTGAAGCTTTCTTT. This translates into CASSGNVNTEAFF.

The V gene is TRBV5-1, the J gene TRBJ2-7; the match to TRBD2 covers 7 bases. The CDR3 runs 15 residues. The germline V gene encodes CDR1 SGHRS and CDR2 YFSETQ. The J segment lost 6 bases and the V segment lost 0 bases, leaving 9 bases of the junction unmatched. CDR3 DNA sequence: TGCGCCAGCAGCTTGGAAGGCGGGAGCAGCTCCGAGCAGTACTTC. It encodes CASSLEGGSSSEQYF.

The V call is TRBV11-2, the J call TRBJ2-2; 8 positions match TRBD1. Germline CDR1 is SGHAT and CDR2 is FQNNGV. V lost 5 bases, J lost 5 bases, and 7 bases stayed unmatched. This CDR3 comprises 15 residues. CDR3 DNA sequence: TGTGCCAGCAGCGGGCAGGGGGCGCTGACCGGGGAGCTGTTTTTT. This sequence encodes CASSGQGALTGELFF.

The genes are TRBV7-9 and TRBJ1-2; D remains unclear. The germline V gene encodes CDR1 SEHNR and CDR2 FQNEAQ (reference sequence). V lost 3 bases, J lost 5 bases, and 10 bases lay in between. The CDR3 contains 13 residues. The CDR3 nucleotides read TGTGCCAGCAGCTTGGGTGGAGGTTATGGCTACACCTTC. Translated: CASSLGGGYGYTF.

This clone was picked up one time. The chain couples TRBV7-2 to TRBJ1-5, with a weak D call TRBD1 (5 bases). The length of the CDR3 is 15 residues. Germline-derived CDR1 and CDR2 are SGHTA and FQGNSA. The V end was cut by 4 bases, the J end by 5 bases, with 15 bases between. CDR3 sequence reads: CASSSGEAGDQPQHF. CDR3 DNA sequence: TGTGCCAGCAGCTCTGGGGAGGCGGGGGATCAGCCCCAGCATTTT. The full variable domain, its missing parts supplied by reference TRBV7-2 and TRBJ1-5, is GAGVSQSPSNKVTEKGKDVELRCDPISGHTALYWYRQSLGQGLEFLIYFQGNSAPDKSGLPSDRFSAERTGGSVSTLTIQRTQQEDSAVYLCASSSGEAGDQPQHFGDGTRLSIL.

In DNA, the CDR3 is TGTGCCAGCAGCCGGGGGACTAGCGGGAGATACGAGCAGTACTTC. It codes for CASSRGTSGRYEQYF. The chain recombines TRBV7-9 with TRBJ2-7, with TRBD2 matching over 14 bases. V was clipped by 5 bases and J by 4 bases; unmatched bases: 4. This CDR3 contains 15 residues. The germline V gene has CDR1 SEHNR and CDR2 FQNEAQ (reference sequence).

The chain carries TRBV10-3 and TRBJ1-1; 8 bases are a match to TRBD1. The CDR3 runs to 11 residues. Trimming took 8 bases from V and 8 from J; bases not matched to a gene: 4. Germline values: CDR1 ENHRY, CDR2 SYGVKD. The CDR3 nucleotides read TGTGCCATCGGGACAGGCGGGGAAGCTTTCTTT. Its protein is CAIGTGGEAFF.

The chain links TRBV9 to TRBJ2-3; 7 bases line up with TRBD1. The V gene's germline CDR1 is SGDLS and CDR2 YYNGEE. The CDR3 extends over 15 amino acids. V lost 0 bases, J lost 1 base, and 2 bases stayed unmatched. The CDR3 sequence is CASSVEQGRTDTQYF. CDR3 coding DNA: TGTGCCAGCAGCGTAGAACAGGGGCGCACAGATACGCAGTATTTT.

The chain links TRBV9 to TRBJ1-4, with 8 bases that match TRBD1. Germline CDR1 SGDLS, CDR2 YYNGEE. This CDR3 has 15 residues. V lost 2 bases and J lost 7; bases outside the gene matches: 7. CDR3 sequence: CASSVVGTGGEKLFF. Written as DNA, the CDR3 is TGTGCCAGCAGCGTGGTCGGGACAGGTGGTGAAAAACTGTTTTTT.

The chain links TRBV11-2 to TRBJ2-2, with TRBD2 identical over 10 bases. Germline assignment: CDR1 SGHAT and CDR2 FQNNGV. The CDR3 runs to 16 residues. The V gene end was trimmed by 6 bases and the J gene end by 8 bases; junction bases not matched to a gene: 12. The CDR3 DNA sequence: TGTGCCAGCAGTGCGGGACTAGCGTCGTTTAGAGGGGAGCTGTTTTTT. Translation gives CASSAGLASFRGELFF.

This clone was counted a few times. The chain employs TRBV11-2 and TRBJ2-1, with a possible D match to TRBD2 (5 bases). CDR3 length equals 10 residues. The V gene lost 6 bases and the J gene lost 9 bases, with 6 bases spanning the gap. The V gene's germline CDR1 is SGHAT and CDR2 FQNNGV. The CDR3 loop reads CASRGVEQFF. Written as DNA, the CDR3 is TGTGCCAGCAGGGGAGTTGAGCAGTTCTTC.

This chain uses TRBV14 with TRBJ1-2; D possibly corresponds to TRBD1 (5 bases). Germline V lookup: CDR1 SGHDN, CDR2 FVKESK. Trimming removed 5 bases at V and 4 bases at J, with 11 bases between. The CDR3 is 13 amino acids. CDR3 DNA: TGTGCCAGCAGCTCGGACATATTCTATGGCTACACCTTC. It specifies CASSSDIFYGYTF.

The chain recombines TRBV14 with TRBJ1-2; D ambiguous. The CDR3 is 11 residues long. Trimming stripped 1 base from V and 9 bases from J, with 6 bases between. The germline CDR1 and CDR2 sequences are SGHDN and FVKESK. The chain's CDR3 is CASSQGRRYTF. CDR3 sequence (DNA): TGTGCCAGCAGCCAAGGGAGGCGCTACACCTTC.

CDR3 protein: CASSYLQETQYF. The CDR3 bases are TGTGCCAGCAGTTATCTCCAAGAGACCCAGTACTTC. The chain is built from TRBV6-5 and TRBJ2-5, with D unclear. Germline values: CDR1 MNHEY, CDR2 SVGAGI. Trimming took 3 bases from V and 1 from J, leaving 3 bases between them. This CDR3 comprises 12 residues.

In nucleotides, the CDR3 is TGTGCCAGCAGTCGACAGGGGTCCTACGAGCAGTACTTC. Translating it yields CASSRQGSYEQYF. V gene TRBV6-5 combines with J gene TRBJ2-7; 8 bases fit TRBD1. The germline V gene encodes CDR1 MNHEY and CDR2 SVGAGI. J was trimmed by 1 base and V by 5 bases; bases with no gene match: 1. The CDR3 runs to 13 residues.

CDR3 region: CASSPRGQGAEAFF. The CDR3 DNA sequence: TGTGCCAGCTCACCACGGGGACAGGGCGCTGAAGCTTTCTTT. The V call is TRBV18, the J call TRBJ1-1; 9 bases line up with TRBD1. Germline CDR1 and CDR2: KGHSH and LQKENI. The CDR3 consists of 14 residues. J was trimmed by 6 bases and V by 1 base; bases with no gene match: 3.

The rearrangement links TRBV11-2 to TRBJ2-5; 9 nucleotides agree with TRBD2. CDR3 size: 16 residues. Germline trimming cut 1 base from V and 4 bases from J; bases unmatched to any gene: 7. CDR1 is SGHAT and CDR2 is FQNNGV in the germline V gene. CDR3 sequence (DNA): TGTGCCAGCAGCTTAGTTTTTGGGACTAGCTTAGAGACCCAGTACTTC. The encoded protein is CASSLVFGTSLETQYF.

V and J are TRBV6-6 and TRBJ1-2; D not certain. In germline, CDR1 is MNHNY, CDR2 SVGAGI (reference sequence). This CDR3 has 13 amino acids. V was pared by 4 bases and J by 8 bases, with 14 bases between. CDR3 DNA sequence: TGTGCCAGCAGTTCCCCTACCCTGAGAGGCTACACCTTC. It yields the protein CASSSPTLRGYTF.

The chain has TRBV4-1 and TRBJ2-6, with D perhaps matching TRBD1 (6 bases). CDR3 length: 18 amino acids. CDR1 MGHRA and CDR2 YSYEKL come from the germline V gene. Deletions cut 4 bases from V and 0 bases from J, with 16 bases between. CDR3 amino acids: CASSPFEQGDSGANVLTF. Written as DNA, the CDR3 is TGCGCCAGCAGCCCATTCGAACAGGGAGACTCTGGGGCCAACGTCCTGACTTTC.

The chain is built from TRBV4-1 and TRBJ1-5, with D unresolved. The germline gives CDR1 MGHRA, CDR2 YSYEKL. V lost 0 bases and J lost 1, with 10 bases in between. CDR3 length: 16 residues. The CDR3 nucleotides are TGCGCCAGCAGCCAAGAAGGCGGGTGGAGCAATCAGCCCCAGCATTTT. This encodes CASSQEGGWSNQPQHF.

The rearrangement joins TRBV2 to TRBJ2-3, with a possible D match to TRBD2 (6 bases). V dropped 2 bases and J dropped 6 bases, with 15 bases sitting between them. CDR1 and CDR2 (germline): SNHLY, FYNNEI. The CDR3 sequence is 15 residues long. DNA of the CDR3: TGTGCCAGCAGTGAATACTTGTCCCGGGGGGATACGCAGTATTTT. This codes for CASSEYLSRGDTQYF.

This clone has a handful of counts. Distinct nucleotide sequences in the sample also encode this CDR3. The chain has TRBV5-1 and TRBJ2-2; D unclear. CDR3 length equals 14 residues. V was shortened by 0 bases and J by 2 bases, with 5 bases between the two germline ends. Germline assignment: CDR1 SGHRS and CDR2 YFSETQ. In DNA form, the CDR3 reads TGCGCCAGCAGCTTGGCTCTCAACACCGGGGAGCTGTTTTTT. This translates into CASSLALNTGELFF. The full variable domain, with the rest looked up from reference TRBV5-1 and TRBJ2-2, is KAGVTQTPRYLIKTRGQQVTLSCSPISGHRSVSWYQQTPGQGLQFLFEYFSETQRNKGNFPGRFSGRQFSNSRSEMNVSTLELGDSALYLCASSLALNTGELFFGEGSRLTVL.

The rearrangement joins TRBV19 to TRBJ2-5; maybe TRBD1 (6 bases). V lost 5 bases, J lost 4 bases, and 8 bases lay in between. Germline lookup yields CDR1 LNHDA and CDR2 SQIVND (reference sequence). CDR3 length: 12 amino acids. The CDR3 nucleotides read TGTGCCAGTAGTGCAGGGGCAGAGACCCAGTACTTC. Encoded protein: CASSAGAETQYF.

The chain is built from TRBV12-5 and TRBJ1-2, with D unclear. CDR1 and CDR2 from the germline V gene are LGHNT and FRNRAP. The CDR3 length is 13 residues. The germline V and J ends were trimmed by 1 base and 2 bases, with 5 bases remaining between them. The CDR3 loop reads CASGLGVNYGYTF. The CDR3 nucleotides read TGTGCTAGTGGTTTGGGAGTAAACTATGGCTACACCTTC.

The J gene is TRBJ2-7, the V gene TRBV7-9, with a weak D call TRBD2 (7 bases). This CDR3 spans 13 amino acids. CDR1 is SEHNR, CDR2 FQNEAQ, per germline (reference sequence). Trimming shortened V by 0 bases and J by 9 bases, and 12 bases separated the two germline ends. The CDR3 region has the DNA TGTGCCAGCAGCTTAGCGGGCGGGGGCGCGCAGTACTTC. Its translation: CASSLAGGGAQYF.

In its sample, this clone was seen once. The CDR3 bases are TGTGCCAGCAGCTCTGACCCGCGGGGGGGTAGGGATACGCAGTATTTT. The encoded protein is CASSSDPRGGRDTQYF. The V call is TRBV11-2, the J call TRBJ2-3; 9 nucleotides line up with TRBD2. Trimming took 4 bases from V and 6 from J; bases not matched to a gene: 11. The CDR3 covers 16 residues. Germline V gene data show CDR1 as SGHAT and CDR2 as FQNNGV.

The V and J genes are TRBV10-3 and TRBJ2-5, with D possibly being TRBD1 (6 bases). The CDR3 is 13 residues long. The V gene's germline CDR1 is ENHRY and CDR2 SYGVKD. The V end lost 10 bases, the J end lost 1 base, and 13 bases lay between the germline ends. CDR3 nucleotide sequence: TGTGCCACACACCGGACAGCCCAAGAGACCCAGTACTTC. It specifies CATHRTAQETQYF.